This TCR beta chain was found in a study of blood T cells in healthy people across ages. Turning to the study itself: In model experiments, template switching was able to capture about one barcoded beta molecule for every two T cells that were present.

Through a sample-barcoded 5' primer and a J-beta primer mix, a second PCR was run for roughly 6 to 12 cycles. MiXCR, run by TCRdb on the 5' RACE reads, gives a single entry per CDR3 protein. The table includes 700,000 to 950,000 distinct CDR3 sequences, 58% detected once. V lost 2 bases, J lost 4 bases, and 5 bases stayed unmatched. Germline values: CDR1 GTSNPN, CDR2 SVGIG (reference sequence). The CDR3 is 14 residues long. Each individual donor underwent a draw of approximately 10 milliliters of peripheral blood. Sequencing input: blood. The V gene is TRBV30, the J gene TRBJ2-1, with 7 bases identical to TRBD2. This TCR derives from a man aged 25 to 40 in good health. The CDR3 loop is CAWSWGGDYNEQFF. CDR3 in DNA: TGTGCCTGGAGTTGGGGGGGGGATTACAATGAGCAGTTCTTC.